Listed below are T cell receptor beta chains from one sample, sequenced in a study of CD8+CD57+ T cells in acquired aplastic anemia. MiXCR, applied by TCRdb to the reads, yields one record per CDR3 protein. The sample lists roughly 180,000 distinct CDR3 sequences, 46% occurring once. The sample was sorted CD4+, CD8+, or CD8+CD57+ T cells (not recorded which) from PBMCs. Receptor source: a human donor in good health. Each CDR3 is given with its conserved first and last residue. The order of the fields is J gene, clone size, V gene, D gene, CDR3 protein, CDR3 DNA. A D gene is named only where the DNA matches it firmly. Expanded clones get a size class; other rows say once, few or many, or leave the size out.

j_gene: TRBJ2-5; abundance: many; v_gene: TRBV15; d_gene: NA; CDR3aa: CATSRVYGVGETQYF; CDR3nt: TGTGCCACCAGCAGAGTATATGGGGTCGGCGAGACCCAGTACTTC
j_gene: TRBJ2-5; abundance: many; v_gene: TRBV20-1; d_gene: TRBD1; CDR3aa: CSANGQGDGETQYF; CDR3nt: TGCAGTGCTAACGGACAGGGGGATGGAGAGACCCAGTACTTC
j_gene: TRBJ2-3; abundance: many; v_gene: TRBV12-5; d_gene: NA; CDR3aa: CASGGEGTDTQYF; CDR3nt: TGTGCTAGTGGGGGAGAGGGCACAGATACGCAGTATTTT
j_gene: TRBJ2-3; abundance: many; v_gene: TRBV11-2; d_gene: NA; CDR3aa: CASSLARTSTDTQYF; CDR3nt: TGTGCCAGCAGCTTAGCCAGGACTAGCACAGATACGCAGTATTTT
j_gene: TRBJ2-3; abundance: NA; v_gene: TRBV7-6; d_gene: TRBD2; CDR3aa: CASSLARLAGGGPTDTQYF; CDR3nt: TGTGCCAGCAGCTTAGCACGACTAGCGGGAGGGGGTCCCACAGATACGCAGTATTTT
j_gene: TRBJ2-5; abundance: NA; v_gene: TRBV12-3/TRBV12-4; d_gene: NA; CDR3aa: CASSRWTAYQETQYF; CDR3nt: TGTGCCAGCAGCCGATGGACAGCGTACCAAGAGACCCAGTACTTC
j_gene: TRBJ2-7; abundance: NA; v_gene: TRBV20-1; d_gene: NA; CDR3aa: CSVSDRVYEQYF; CDR3nt: TGCAGTGTCTCGGACCGTGTCTACGAGCAGTACTTC
j_gene: TRBJ1-3; abundance: NA; v_gene: TRBV12-3/TRBV12-4; d_gene: NA; CDR3aa: CASSSMGGAAGNTIYF; CDR3nt: TGTGCCAGCAGTTCAATGGGGGGGGCAGCTGGAAACACCATATATTTT
j_gene: TRBJ1-3; abundance: many; v_gene: TRBV7-2; d_gene: TRBD1; CDR3aa: CASSLSGGSGNTIYF; CDR3nt: TGTGCCAGCAGCTTATCAGGGGGCTCTGGAAACACCATATATTTT
j_gene: TRBJ2-5; abundance: NA; v_gene: TRBV29-1; d_gene: NA; CDR3aa: CSVVGVGETQYF; CDR3nt: TGCAGCGTTGTGGGTGTGGGAGAGACCCAGTACTTC
j_gene: TRBJ2-5; abundance: NA; v_gene: TRBV5-1; d_gene: TRBD1; CDR3aa: CASSLGTGIETQYF; CDR3nt: TGCGCCAGCAGCTTGGGGACAGGGATAGAGACCCAGTACTTC
j_gene: TRBJ2-1; abundance: many; v_gene: TRBV19; d_gene: NA; CDR3aa: CASRTIRRGSPTGEQFF; CDR3nt: TGTGCCAGTAGGACCATCCGACGGGGTTCCCCCACCGGTGAGCAGTTCTTC
j_gene: TRBJ2-7; abundance: NA; v_gene: TRBV2; d_gene: NA; CDR3aa: CASSVYDYEQYF; CDR3nt: TGTGCCAGCAGTGTTTATGATTACGAGCAGTACTTC
j_gene: TRBJ1-5; abundance: NA; v_gene: TRBV15; d_gene: NA; CDR3aa: CATSRLQRPQHF; CDR3nt: TGTGCCACCAGCAGACTTCAGAGGCCCCAGCATTTT
j_gene: TRBJ2-1; abundance: many; v_gene: TRBV19; d_gene: NA; CDR3aa: CASSTTRNEQFF; CDR3nt: TGTGCCAGTAGTACCACTAGAAATGAGCAGTTCTTC
j_gene: TRBJ2-5; abundance: NA; v_gene: TRBV15; d_gene: TRBD1; CDR3aa: CATSTRTGGETQYF; CDR3nt: TGTGCCACCAGCACAAGGACAGGGGGAGAGACCCAGTACTTC
j_gene: TRBJ1-6; abundance: many; v_gene: TRBV20-1; d_gene: NA; CDR3aa: CSARGRVVGSPLHF; CDR3nt: TGCAGTGCTAGAGGACGAGTCGTGGGGTCACCCCTCCACTTT
j_gene: TRBJ2-1; abundance: NA; v_gene: TRBV2; d_gene: TRBD1; CDR3aa: CASTQERTGYNEQFF; CDR3nt: TGTGCCAGCACCCAGGAGCGGACAGGGTACAATGAGCAGTTCTTC
j_gene: TRBJ1-3; abundance: few; v_gene: TRBV15; d_gene: TRBD1; CDR3aa: CATSSPGTGIDTIYF; CDR3nt: TGTGCCACCAGCTCCCCCGGGACAGGGATAGACACCATATATTTT
j_gene: TRBJ1-2; abundance: NA; v_gene: TRBV10-3; d_gene: NA; CDR3aa: CAISESRDGYTF; CDR3nt: TGTGCCATCAGTGAGTCGAGGGATGGCTACACCTTC
j_gene: TRBJ2-5; abundance: NA; v_gene: TRBV19; d_gene: NA; CDR3aa: CASREGGQETQYF; CDR3nt: TGTGCCAGTAGAGAGGGGGGGCAAGAGACCCAGTACTTC
j_gene: TRBJ1-4; abundance: few; v_gene: TRBV6-1; d_gene: NA; CDR3aa: CASRGQLGEKLFF; CDR3nt: TGTGCCAGCAGAGGGCAACTTGGTGAAAAACTGTTTTTT
j_gene: TRBJ2-7; abundance: NA; v_gene: TRBV7-3; d_gene: NA; CDR3aa: CASSPVYEQYF; CDR3nt: TGTGCCAGCAGTCCCGTGTACGAGCAGTACTTC
j_gene: TRBJ2-7; abundance: NA; v_gene: TRBV5-1; d_gene: NA; CDR3aa: CASSLGRGVYYEQYF; CDR3nt: TGCGCCAGCAGCTTGGGCAGGGGGGTCTACTACGAGCAGTACTTC
j_gene: TRBJ2-7; abundance: once; v_gene: TRBV20-1; d_gene: NA; CDR3aa: CSARVPRYPEQYF; CDR3nt: TGCAGTGCTAGAGTACCTCGTTATCCCGAGCAGTACTTC
j_gene: TRBJ2-1; abundance: once; v_gene: TRBV29-1; d_gene: TRBD1; CDR3aa: CSSRPGTGVYNEQFF; CDR3nt: TGCAGCTCTCGTCCCGGGACAGGGGTATACAATGAGCAGTTCTTC
j_gene: TRBJ1-5; abundance: NA; v_gene: TRBV11-1; d_gene: NA; CDR3aa: CASSSLQQGEGNQPQHF; CDR3nt: TGTGCCAGCAGCTCCCTCCAACAGGGTGAAGGCAATCAGCCCCAGCATTTT
j_gene: TRBJ1-5; abundance: many; v_gene: TRBV19; d_gene: NA; CDR3aa: CATTLAGSNQPQHF; CDR3nt: TGTGCCACCACCCTCGCCGGTAGCAATCAGCCCCAGCATTTT
j_gene: TRBJ1-2; abundance: NA; v_gene: TRBV27; d_gene: TRBD1; CDR3aa: CASSLSTGGDYGYTF; CDR3nt: TGTGCCAGCAGTTTATCGACAGGGGGCGACTATGGCTACACCTTC
j_gene: TRBJ2-7; abundance: NA; v_gene: TRBV24-1; d_gene: TRBD2; CDR3aa: CATSEGTSGDSYEQYF; CDR3nt: TGTGCCACCAGTGAGGGGACTAGCGGGGACTCCTACGAGCAGTACTTC
j_gene: TRBJ2-1; abundance: once; v_gene: TRBV29-1; d_gene: TRBD1; CDR3aa: CSVAPGQGEFF; CDR3nt: TGCAGCGTCGCCCCCGGACAGGGAGAGTTCTTC
j_gene: TRBJ1-1; abundance: NA; v_gene: TRBV10-3; d_gene: TRBD1; CDR3aa: CAIRGGQRIQAFF; CDR3nt: TGTGCCATCAGGGGGGGACAGAGAATACAAGCTTTCTTT
j_gene: TRBJ2-1; abundance: NA; v_gene: TRBV4-3; d_gene: NA; CDR3aa: CASSQDPGTWNEQFF; CDR3nt: TGCGCCAGCAGCCAAGATCCAGGGACATGGAATGAGCAGTTCTTC
j_gene: TRBJ1-6; abundance: NA; v_gene: TRBV20-1; d_gene: NA; CDR3aa: CSARGGSTGSPLHF; CDR3nt: TGCAGTGCTAGAGGGGGATCTACGGGTTCACCCCTCCACTTT
j_gene: TRBJ1-2; abundance: NA; v_gene: TRBV5-1; d_gene: TRBD1; CDR3aa: CASSGGTGPYGYTF; CDR3nt: TGCGCCAGCAGTGGGGGGACAGGGCCCTATGGCTACACCTTC
j_gene: TRBJ2-7; abundance: NA; v_gene: TRBV9; d_gene: NA; CDR3aa: CASSVSPTGNYEQYF; CDR3nt: TGTGCCAGCAGCGTCTCCCCCACGGGAAACTACGAGCAGTACTTC
j_gene: TRBJ2-7; abundance: NA; v_gene: TRBV11-1; d_gene: NA; CDR3aa: CASSFGRLSYEQYF; CDR3nt: TGTGCCAGCAGCTTCGGACGTCTATCCTACGAGCAGTACTTC
j_gene: TRBJ1-3; abundance: NA; v_gene: TRBV5-1; d_gene: NA; CDR3aa: CASSLSVPGNTIYF; CDR3nt: TGCGCCAGCAGCTTGTCGGTCCCTGGAAACACCATATATTTT
j_gene: TRBJ2-3; abundance: NA; v_gene: TRBV7-8; d_gene: NA; CDR3aa: CASSLGAAFNEQYF; CDR3nt: TGTGCCAGCAGCTTAGGGGCAGCCTTCAATGAGCAGTATTTT
j_gene: TRBJ2-3; abundance: many; v_gene: TRBV4-2; d_gene: NA; CDR3aa: CASSQRDTQYF; CDR3nt: TGTGCCAGCAGCCAGAGGGATACGCAGTATTTT
j_gene: TRBJ2-1; abundance: many; v_gene: TRBV29-1; d_gene: TRBD1; CDR3aa: CSVEKGQGSGNEQFF; CDR3nt: TGCAGCGTTGAAAAGGGACAGGGGTCGGGCAATGAGCAGTTCTTC
j_gene: TRBJ1-2; abundance: few; v_gene: TRBV20-1; d_gene: TRBD1; CDR3aa: CSAGQGEFDGYTF; CDR3nt: TGCAGTGCAGGACAGGGGGAATTTGATGGCTACACCTTC
j_gene: TRBJ2-1; abundance: many; v_gene: TRBV19; d_gene: TRBD1; CDR3aa: CASSSPDRGRNEQFF; CDR3nt: TGTGCCAGTAGCTCCCCTGACAGGGGGCGAAATGAGCAGTTCTTC
j_gene: TRBJ1-2; abundance: once; v_gene: TRBV20-1; d_gene: NA; CDR3aa: CSASRPDGYTF; CDR3nt: TGCAGTGCTAGTCGACCGGATGGCTACACCTTC
j_gene: TRBJ2-7; abundance: many; v_gene: TRBV2; d_gene: NA; CDR3aa: CASSLEQGLSYEQYF; CDR3nt: TGTGCCAGCAGCTTGGAGCAGGGACTCTCCTACGAGCAGTACTTC
j_gene: TRBJ1-5; abundance: NA; v_gene: TRBV12-3/TRBV12-4; d_gene: TRBD1; CDR3aa: CASRGQWGQPQHF; CDR3nt: TGTGCCAGCAGGGGACAGTGGGGTCAGCCCCAGCATTTT
j_gene: TRBJ2-1; abundance: once; v_gene: TRBV2; d_gene: TRBD2; CDR3aa: CARGRAGGPGEQFF; CDR3nt: TGTGCCAGGGGGCGAGCGGGGGGGCCTGGTGAGCAGTTCTTC
j_gene: TRBJ1-1; abundance: NA; v_gene: TRBV10-3; d_gene: NA; CDR3aa: CASSSYLNTEAFF; CDR3nt: TGTGCCAGCAGTTCCTACTTGAACACTGAAGCTTTCTTT
j_gene: TRBJ2-5; abundance: NA; v_gene: TRBV20-1; d_gene: TRBD2; CDR3aa: CSARDSGGVQETQYF; CDR3nt: TGCAGTGCTAGAGATAGCGGGGGGGTCCAAGAGACCCAGTACTTC
j_gene: TRBJ1-1; abundance: NA; v_gene: TRBV2; d_gene: NA; CDR3aa: CAGSQLRGNTEAFF; CDR3nt: TGTGCCGGCAGCCAGTTGAGGGGGAACACTGAAGCTTTCTTT
j_gene: TRBJ1-5; abundance: NA; v_gene: TRBV7-2; d_gene: NA; CDR3aa: CSVLTTGPLQPQHF; CDR3nt: TGCAGCGTTCTCACCACAGGGCCACTCCAGCCCCAGCATTTT
j_gene: TRBJ2-5; abundance: few; v_gene: TRBV30; d_gene: TRBD1; CDR3aa: CAWRARQGKETQYF; CDR3nt: TGTGCCTGGAGGGCCCGACAGGGTAAAGAGACCCAGTACTTC
j_gene: TRBJ2-7; abundance: NA; v_gene: TRBV2; d_gene: TRBD1; CDR3aa: CASRPGTGAHEQYF; CDR3nt: TGTGCCAGCCGTCCCGGGACAGGGGCGCACGAGCAGTACTTC
j_gene: TRBJ1-5; abundance: many; v_gene: TRBV12-3/TRBV12-4; d_gene: NA; CDR3aa: CASSLSGEPWPQHF; CDR3nt: TGTGCCAGCAGTTTGTCAGGGGAGCCTTGGCCCCAGCATTTT